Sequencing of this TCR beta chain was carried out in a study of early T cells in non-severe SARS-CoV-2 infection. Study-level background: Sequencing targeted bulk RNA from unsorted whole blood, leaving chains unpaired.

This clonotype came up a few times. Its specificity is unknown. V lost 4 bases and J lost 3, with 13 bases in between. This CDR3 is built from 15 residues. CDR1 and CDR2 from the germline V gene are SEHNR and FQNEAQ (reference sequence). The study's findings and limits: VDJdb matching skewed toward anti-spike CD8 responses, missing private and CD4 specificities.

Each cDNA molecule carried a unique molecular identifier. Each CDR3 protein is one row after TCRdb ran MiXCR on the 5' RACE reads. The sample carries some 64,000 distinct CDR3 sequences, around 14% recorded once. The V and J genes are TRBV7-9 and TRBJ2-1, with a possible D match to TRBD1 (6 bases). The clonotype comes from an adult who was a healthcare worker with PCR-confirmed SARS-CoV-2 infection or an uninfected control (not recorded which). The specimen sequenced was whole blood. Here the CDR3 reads CASSSTGTYYNEQFF. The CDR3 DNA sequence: TGTGCCAGCAGCTCAACCGGGACATACTACAATGAGCAGTTCTTC.